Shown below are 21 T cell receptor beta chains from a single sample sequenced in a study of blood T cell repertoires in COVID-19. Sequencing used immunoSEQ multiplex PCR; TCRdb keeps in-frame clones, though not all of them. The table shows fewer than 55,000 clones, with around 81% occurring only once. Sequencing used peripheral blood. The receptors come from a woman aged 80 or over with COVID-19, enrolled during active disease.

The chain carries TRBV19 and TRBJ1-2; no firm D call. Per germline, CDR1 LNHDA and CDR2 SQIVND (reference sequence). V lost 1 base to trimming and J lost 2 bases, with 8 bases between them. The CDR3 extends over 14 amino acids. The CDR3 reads CASSIAGVNYGYTF. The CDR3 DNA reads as TGTGCCAGTAGTATAGCAGGTGTCAACTATGGCTACACCTTC.

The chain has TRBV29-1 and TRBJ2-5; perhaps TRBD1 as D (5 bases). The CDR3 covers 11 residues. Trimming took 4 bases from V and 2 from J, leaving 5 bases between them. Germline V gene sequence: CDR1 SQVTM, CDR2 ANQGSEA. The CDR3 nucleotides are TGCAGCGTTGGACAGCAAGAGACCCAGTACTTC. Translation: CSVGQQETQYF.

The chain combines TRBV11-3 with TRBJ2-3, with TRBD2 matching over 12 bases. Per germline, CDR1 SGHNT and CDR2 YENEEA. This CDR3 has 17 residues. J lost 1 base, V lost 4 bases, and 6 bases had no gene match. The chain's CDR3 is CASSSSSGRAGTDTQYF. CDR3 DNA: TGTGCCAGCAGCTCCTCTAGCGGGAGGGCCGGCACAGATACGCAGTATTTT. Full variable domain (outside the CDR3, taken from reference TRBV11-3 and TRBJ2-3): EAGVVQSPRYKIIEKKQPVAFWCNPISGHNTLYWYLQNLGQGPELLIRYENEEAVDDSQLPKDRFSAERLKGVDSTLKIQPAELGDSAVYLCASSSSSGRAGTDTQYFGPGTRLTVL.

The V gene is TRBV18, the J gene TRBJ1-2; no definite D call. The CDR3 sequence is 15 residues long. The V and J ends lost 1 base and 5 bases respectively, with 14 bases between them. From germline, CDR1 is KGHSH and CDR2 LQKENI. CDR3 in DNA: TGTGCCAGCTCACCACTGACACTTTATGCGTATGGCTACACCTTC. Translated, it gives CASSPLTLYAYGYTF.

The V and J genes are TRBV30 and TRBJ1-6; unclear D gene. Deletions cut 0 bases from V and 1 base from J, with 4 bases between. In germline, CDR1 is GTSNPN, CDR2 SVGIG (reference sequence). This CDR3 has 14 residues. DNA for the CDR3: TGTGCCTGGAGTGTCGGGTCCTATAATTCACCCCTCCACTTT. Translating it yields CAWSVGSYNSPLHF. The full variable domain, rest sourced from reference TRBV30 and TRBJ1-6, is SQTIHQWPATLVQPVGSPLSLECTVEGTSNPNLYWYRQAAGRGLQLLFYSVGIGQISSEVPQNLSASRPQDRQFILSSKKLLLSDSGFYLCAWSVGSYNSPLHFGNGTRLTVT.

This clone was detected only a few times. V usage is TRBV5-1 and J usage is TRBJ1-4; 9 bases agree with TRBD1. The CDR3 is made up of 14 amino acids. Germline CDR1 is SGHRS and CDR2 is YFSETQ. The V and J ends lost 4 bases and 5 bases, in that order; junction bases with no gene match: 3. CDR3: CASSRDRENEKLFF. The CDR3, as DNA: TGCGCCAGCAGCCGGGACAGGGAGAATGAAAAACTGTTTTTT. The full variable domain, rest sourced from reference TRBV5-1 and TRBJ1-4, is KAGVTQTPRYLIKTRGQQVTLSCSPISGHRSVSWYQQTPGQGLQFLFEYFSETQRNKGNFPGRFSGRQFSNSRSEMNVSTLELGDSALYLCASSRDRENEKLFFGSGTQLSVL.

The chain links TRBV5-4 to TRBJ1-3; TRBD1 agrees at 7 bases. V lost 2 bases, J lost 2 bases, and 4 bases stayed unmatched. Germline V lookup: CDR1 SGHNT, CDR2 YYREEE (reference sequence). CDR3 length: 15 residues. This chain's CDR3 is CASSFGTATGNTIYF. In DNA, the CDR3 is TGTGCCAGCAGCTTCGGGACAGCAACTGGAAACACCATATATTTT.

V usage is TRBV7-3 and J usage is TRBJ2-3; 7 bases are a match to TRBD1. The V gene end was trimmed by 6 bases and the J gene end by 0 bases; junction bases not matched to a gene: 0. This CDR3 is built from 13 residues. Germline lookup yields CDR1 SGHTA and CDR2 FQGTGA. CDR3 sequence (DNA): TGTGCCAGCAGGGGACAGAGCACAGATACGCAGTATTTT. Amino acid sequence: CASRGQSTDTQYF.

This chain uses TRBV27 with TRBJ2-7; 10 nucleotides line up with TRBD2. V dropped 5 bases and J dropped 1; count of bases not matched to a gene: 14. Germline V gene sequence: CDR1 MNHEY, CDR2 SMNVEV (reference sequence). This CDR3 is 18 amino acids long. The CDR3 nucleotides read TGTGCCAGCAGTCCCTGGTACTTCGGGACTAGCGCTTCCTACGAGCAGTACTTC. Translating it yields CASSPWYFGTSASYEQYF.

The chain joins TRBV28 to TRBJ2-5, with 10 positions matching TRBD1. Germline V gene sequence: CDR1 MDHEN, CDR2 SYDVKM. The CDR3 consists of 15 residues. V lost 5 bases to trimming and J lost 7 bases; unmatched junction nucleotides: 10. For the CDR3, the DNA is TGTGCCAGCAGTCAGACAGGGGGCGGAAAGGGGACCCAGTACTTC. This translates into CASSQTGGGKGTQYF.

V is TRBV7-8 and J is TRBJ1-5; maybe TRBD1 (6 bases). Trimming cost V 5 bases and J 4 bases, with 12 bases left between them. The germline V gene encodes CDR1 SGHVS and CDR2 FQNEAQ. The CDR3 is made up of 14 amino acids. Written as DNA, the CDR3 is TGTGCCAGCAGCGGAGGACAGCCAAATCAGCCCCAGCATTTT. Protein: CASSGGQPNQPQHF. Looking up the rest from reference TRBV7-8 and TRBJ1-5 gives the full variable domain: GAGVSQSPRYKVAKRGQDVALRCDPISGHVSLFWYQQALGQGPEFLTYFQNEAQLDKSGLPSDRFFAERPEGSVSTLKIQRTQQEDSAVYLCASSGGQPNQPQHFGDGTRLSIL.

This chain's CDR3 is CASSLDGRGFSYEQYF. CDR3 DNA: TGTGCCAGCAGCTTAGATGGCAGGGGGTTTTCCTACGAGCAGTACTTC. The chain couples TRBV11-1 to TRBJ2-7, with TRBD1 identical over 7 bases. Germline values: CDR1 SGHAT, CDR2 FQDESV (reference sequence). The ends lost 1 base at V and 1 base at J; junction bases unmatched: 7. The CDR3 is made up of 16 amino acids.

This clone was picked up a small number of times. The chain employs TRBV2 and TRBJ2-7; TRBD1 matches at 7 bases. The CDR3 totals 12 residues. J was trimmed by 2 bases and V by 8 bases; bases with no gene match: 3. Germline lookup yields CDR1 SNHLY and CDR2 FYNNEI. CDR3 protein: CASVGQTYEQYF. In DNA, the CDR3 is TGTGCCAGCGTGGGACAGACCTACGAGCAGTACTTC.

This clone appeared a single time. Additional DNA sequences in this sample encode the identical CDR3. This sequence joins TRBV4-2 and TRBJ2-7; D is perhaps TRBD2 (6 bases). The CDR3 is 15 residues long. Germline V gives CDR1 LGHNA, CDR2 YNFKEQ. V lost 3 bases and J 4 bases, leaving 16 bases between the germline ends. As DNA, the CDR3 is TGTGCCAGCAGCCAGGGTCGACTAGAGGGTTACGAGCAGTACTTC. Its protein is CASSQGRLEGYEQYF.

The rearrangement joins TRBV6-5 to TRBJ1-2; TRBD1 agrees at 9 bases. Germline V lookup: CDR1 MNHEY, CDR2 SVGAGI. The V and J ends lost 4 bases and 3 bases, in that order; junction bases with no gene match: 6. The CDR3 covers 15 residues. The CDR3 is CASSWTGASDYGYTF. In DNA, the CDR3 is TGTGCCAGCAGTTGGACAGGGGCGAGCGACTATGGCTACACCTTC.

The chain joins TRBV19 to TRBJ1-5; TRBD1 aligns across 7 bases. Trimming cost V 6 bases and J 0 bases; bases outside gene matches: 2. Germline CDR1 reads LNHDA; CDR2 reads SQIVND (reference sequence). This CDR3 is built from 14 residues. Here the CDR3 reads CASRGTASNQPQHF. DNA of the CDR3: TGTGCCAGTAGAGGGACAGCTAGCAATCAGCCCCAGCATTTT.

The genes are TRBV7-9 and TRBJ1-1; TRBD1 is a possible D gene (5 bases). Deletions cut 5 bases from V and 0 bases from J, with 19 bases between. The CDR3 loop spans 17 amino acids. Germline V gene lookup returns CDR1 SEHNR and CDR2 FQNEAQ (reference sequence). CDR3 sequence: CASSDVGGRAMNTEAFF. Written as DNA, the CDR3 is TGTGCCAGCAGCGACGTAGGCGGCAGGGCCATGAACACTGAAGCTTTCTTT.

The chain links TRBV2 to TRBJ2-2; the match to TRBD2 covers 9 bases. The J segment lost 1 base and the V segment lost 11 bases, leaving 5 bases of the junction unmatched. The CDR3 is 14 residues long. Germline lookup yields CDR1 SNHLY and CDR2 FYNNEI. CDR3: CAGKTSGNTGELFF. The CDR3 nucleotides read TGTGCCGGAAAGACTAGCGGGAACACCGGGGAGCTGTTTTTT.

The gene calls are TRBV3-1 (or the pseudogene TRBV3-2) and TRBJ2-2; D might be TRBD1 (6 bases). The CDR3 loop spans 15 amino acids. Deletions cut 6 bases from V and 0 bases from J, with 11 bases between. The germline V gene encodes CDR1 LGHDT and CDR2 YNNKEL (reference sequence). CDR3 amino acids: CASRHWTANTGELFF. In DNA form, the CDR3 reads TGTGCCAGCAGGCATTGGACAGCGAACACCGGGGAGCTGTTTTTT.

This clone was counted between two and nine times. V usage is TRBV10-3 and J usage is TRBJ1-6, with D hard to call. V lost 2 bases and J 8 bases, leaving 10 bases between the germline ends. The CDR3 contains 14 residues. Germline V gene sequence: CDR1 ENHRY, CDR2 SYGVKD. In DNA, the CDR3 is TGTGCCATCAGTGAGACCGGACTATATTCACCCCTCCACTTT. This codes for CAISETGLYSPLHF.

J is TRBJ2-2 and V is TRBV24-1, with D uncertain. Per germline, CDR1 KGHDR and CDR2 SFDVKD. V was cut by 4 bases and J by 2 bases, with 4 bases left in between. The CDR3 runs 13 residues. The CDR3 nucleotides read TGTGCCACCAGTGACACAAACACCGGGGAGCTGTTTTTT. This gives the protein CATSDTNTGELFF.